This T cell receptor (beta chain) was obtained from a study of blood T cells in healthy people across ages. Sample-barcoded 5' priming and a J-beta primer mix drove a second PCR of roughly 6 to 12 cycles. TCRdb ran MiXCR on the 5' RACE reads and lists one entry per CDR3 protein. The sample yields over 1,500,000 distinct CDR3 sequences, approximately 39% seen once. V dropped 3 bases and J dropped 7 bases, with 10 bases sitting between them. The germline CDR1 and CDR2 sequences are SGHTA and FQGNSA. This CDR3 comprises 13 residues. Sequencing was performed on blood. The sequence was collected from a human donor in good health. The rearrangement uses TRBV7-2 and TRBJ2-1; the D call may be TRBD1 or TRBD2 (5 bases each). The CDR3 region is CASSLARENEQFF. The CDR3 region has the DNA TGTGCCAGCAGCTTGGCCAGGGAGAATGAGCAGTTCTTC.